These 30 T cell receptor beta chains originate from one sample sequenced in a study of CXCR3-negative and CXCR3-positive naive CD8 T cells. Overall study findings and caveats: Naive cells with CXCR3 showed TRB CDR3s that were more hydrophobic than those in CXCR3-negative naive cells.

5' RACE that incorporated UMI labels was used to prepare the TRB cDNA libraries. Using the 5' RACE reads, TCRdb records one entry per CDR3 protein without DNA. The sample has about 120,000 distinct CDR3 sequences. No antigen has been identified for these receptors. Sequencing was performed on naive CXCR3+ CD8+ T cells from blood. The subset was: CD45RO-CCR7+CD27+CD95- naive CD8+ T cells expressing CXCR3 (TNR3+). Receptor source: a human donor in good health. Some clones in this sample may be carry-over from other donors' samples.

CDR3 region: CASSFLRGLVNNEQFF. J is TRBJ2-1 and V is TRBV7-2; TCRdb gives TRBD1 as the D gene, but with no DNA this cannot be confirmed. The CDR3 consists of 16 residues. In germline, CDR1 is SGHTA, CDR2 FQGNSA.

This rearrangement joins TRBV6-2 or TRBV6-3 to TRBJ2-7; TCRdb outputs TRBD1, but without DNA this stays unchecked. Germline V gene lookup returns CDR1 MNHEY and CDR2 SVGEGT. This CDR3 spans 15 amino acids. This CDR3 is CASSYRGQGLREQYF.

The V call is TRBV9, the J call TRBJ2-2. The CDR3 is 16 residues long. CDR1 and CDR2 (germline): SGDLS, YYNGEE. CDR3 loop: CASSGLHQINTGELFF.

The chain joins TRBV6-2 or TRBV6-3 to TRBJ2-5; absent DNA, TCRdb's TRBD1 call cannot be checked. Germline lookup yields CDR1 MNHEY and CDR2 SVGEGT. CDR3 length: 14 residues. Here the CDR3 reads CASRLQGIGETQYF.

The chain uses TRBV4-3 and TRBJ2-7; without DNA, the TCRdb call of TRBD1 cannot be checked. CDR3 size: 17 residues. Germline V gene data show CDR1 as LGHNA and CDR2 as YSLEER. The CDR3: CASSQGRYRDLVDEQYF.

V and J are TRBV4-1 and TRBJ2-7; TCRdb's D call, TRBD1, is unchecked because there is no DNA. Germline V gene data show CDR1 as MGHRA and CDR2 as YSYEKL. The CDR3 covers 15 residues. The CDR3 sequence: CASSPTWTGNYEQYF.

J is TRBJ1-5 and V is TRBV12-3 or TRBV12-4; with no DNA, the TCRdb D assignment of TRBD1 cannot be verified. The CDR3 covers 16 residues. The CDR3 here is CASSSWSGESNQPQHF.

V usage is TRBV29-1 and J usage is TRBJ1-6; TCRdb calls TRBD1, which cannot be checked without DNA. The CDR3 covers 15 residues. The germline gives CDR1 SQVTM, CDR2 ANQGSEA. The CDR3 is CSVEDPTDLYSPLHF. Full variable domain (rest looked up from reference TRBV29-1 and TRBJ1-6): SAVISQKPSRDICQRGTSLTIQCQVDSQVTMMFWYRQQPGQSLTLIATANQGSEATYESGFVIDKFPISRPNLTFSTLTVSNMSPEDSSIYLCSVEDPTDLYSPLHFGNGTRLTVT.

The chain combines TRBV12-5 with TRBJ2-1; no DNA is available, so the TRBD1 call from TCRdb remains unchecked. Germline CDR1 is LGHNT and CDR2 is FRNRAP. CDR3 length equals 13 residues. CDR3 residues: CASGPPGHHEQFF. The whole variable domain, filled in from reference TRBV12-5 and TRBJ2-1, reads DARVTQTPRHKVTEMGQEVTMRCQPILGHNTVFWYRQTMMQGLELLAYFRNRAPLDDSGMPKDRFSAEMPDATLATLKIQPSEPRDSAVYFCASGPPGHHEQFFGPGTRLTVL.

CDR3 residues: CASSLSVHDEQYF. The gene calls are TRBV7-3 and TRBJ2-7. Germline CDR1 reads SGHTA; CDR2 reads FQGTGA. The CDR3 runs 13 residues.

The genes are TRBV20-1 and TRBJ2-7; the TCRdb call, TRBD1, lacks DNA for checking. CDR1 is DFQATT, CDR2 SNEGSKA, per germline (reference sequence). The CDR3 covers 16 residues. CDR3 amino acids: CSARGDVEIIPLEQYF.

The V call is TRBV29-1, the J call TRBJ2-2; the D call from TCRdb, TRBD2, cannot be confirmed without DNA. The CDR3 length is 14 residues. From germline, CDR1 is SQVTM and CDR2 ANQGSEA. The CDR3 loop is CSLARPGGGGELFF.

This sequence joins TRBV5-4 and TRBJ2-7; TCRdb calls TRBD2, which cannot be checked without DNA. The germline V gene encodes CDR1 SGHNT and CDR2 YYREEE (reference sequence). The CDR3 runs 13 residues. CDR3 loop: CASSAAVGYEQYF.

This rearrangement joins TRBV28 to TRBJ1-1; TCRdb's assignment of TRBD1 cannot be checked, as there is no DNA. This CDR3 is built from 15 residues. The germline V gene encodes CDR1 MDHEN and CDR2 SYDVKM. The CDR3 sequence: CASSTTVQTWAEALF.

V gene TRBV28 combines with J gene TRBJ2-3. Germline CDR1 reads MDHEN; CDR2 reads SYDVKM. The CDR3 runs to 11 residues. The CDR3 loop is CASRSADTQYF.

The chain has TRBV29-1 and TRBJ2-1; TCRdb selects TRBD1, and the lack of DNA leaves this call unchecked. Germline CDR1 and CDR2: SQVTM and ANQGSEA. CDR3 length equals 16 residues. CDR3 protein: CSVRPGQGALGGEQFF.

The chain joins TRBV29-1 to TRBJ2-7; TCRdb's D call, TRBD1, is unchecked because there is no DNA. This CDR3 has 12 residues. Germline V gene lookup returns CDR1 SQVTM and CDR2 ANQGSEA. CDR3 in amino acids: CSASDRANEQYF.

V gene TRBV24-1 combines with J gene TRBJ2-1. The CDR3 runs to 12 residues. From germline, CDR1 is KGHDR and CDR2 SFDVKD. Here the CDR3 reads CATGSLWGEQFF.

The genes are TRBV12-3 or TRBV12-4 and TRBJ2-7; the TCRdb call, TRBD2, lacks DNA for checking. The CDR3 loop spans 16 amino acids. The CDR3 sequence: CASSGHGRESSYEQYF.

The chain carries TRBV15 and TRBJ2-7; there is no DNA to check the TCRdb D call of TRBD2. Germline V lookup: CDR1 LNHNV, CDR2 YYDKDF (reference sequence). This CDR3 has 14 residues. CDR3 amino acids: CATSKLAGSYEQYF.

The chain combines TRBV19 with TRBJ2-5; TCRdb returns TRBD2, unconfirmable since there is no DNA. Germline V CDR1 and CDR2: LNHDA, SQIVND (reference sequence). The CDR3 is 15 residues long. CDR3 region: CASSFGLGYQETQYF.

The J gene is TRBJ2-3, the V gene TRBV4-2; TCRdb gives TRBD2 as the D gene, but with no DNA this cannot be confirmed. The germline gives CDR1 LGHNA, CDR2 YNFKEQ. The CDR3 consists of 16 residues. This CDR3 is CASSQDETSVADTQYF.

The chain combines TRBV19 with TRBJ2-7; TCRdb indicates TRBD2, and absent DNA this call remains unverified. The CDR3 is 14 residues long. Germline V gene sequence: CDR1 LNHDA, CDR2 SQIVND (reference sequence). The CDR3 region is CASKNRDSVDEQYF.

This chain uses TRBV7-9 with TRBJ2-1; checking the TCRdb D call of TRBD2 is not possible without DNA. Germline V CDR1 and CDR2: SEHNR, FQNEAQ (reference sequence). The CDR3 extends over 17 amino acids. This CDR3 is CASSYSPTVRGENEQFF.

The V gene is TRBV4-1, the J gene TRBJ2-7. This CDR3 spans 13 amino acids. Germline loops: CDR1 MGHRA, CDR2 YSYEKL. The CDR3 is CASSHGLGYEQYF.

V gene TRBV20-1 combines with J gene TRBJ2-1; with no DNA, the TCRdb D assignment of TRBD1 cannot be verified. Germline-derived CDR1 and CDR2 are DFQATT and SNEGSKA (reference sequence). The CDR3 contains 13 residues. CDR3 sequence reads: CSARVLAGDEQFF.

The V and J genes are TRBV5-6 and TRBJ2-1; the TRBD2 assignment by TCRdb is unverifiable without DNA. The CDR3 totals 19 residues. CDR1 SGHDT and CDR2 YYEEEE come from the germline V gene. CDR3: CASSPRPSGRDSTYNEQFF.

The chain employs TRBV4-3 and TRBJ2-1; TCRdb's D call of TRBD1 is untestable without DNA. This CDR3 has 17 amino acids. Germline V gives CDR1 LGHNA, CDR2 YSLEER. CDR3 sequence reads: CASSQDRGTASNNEQFF.

The rearrangement links TRBV12-3 or TRBV12-4 to TRBJ2-3; TCRdb's assignment of TRBD2 cannot be checked, as there is no DNA. The CDR3 extends over 16 amino acids. The CDR3 sequence is CASSTSERGGRDTQYF.

The rearrangement joins TRBV20-1 to TRBJ2-1; TCRdb designates TRBD1, a call that cannot be tested without DNA. Germline CDR1 reads DFQATT; CDR2 reads SNEGSKA (reference sequence). The CDR3 is 15 residues long. The chain's CDR3 is CSAREGGADYNEQFF.